A selection of T cell receptor beta chains follows, all from one sample in a study of tumor-infiltrating lymphocytes in localized non-small cell lung cancer. Data came from immunoSEQ multiplex PCR; TCRdb stores just in-frame clones and leaves some out. The sample contains over 7,500 clones, approximately 84% of which appear only once. Sequencing used uninvolved lung tissue not adjacent to the tumor. These receptors were collected from a human donor with non-small cell lung cancer. Both conserved end residues are part of each CDR3. The order of the fields is clone size, J gene, CDR3 length, D gene, V gene, CDR3 DNA, CDR3 protein. D genes are given only for firm matches. Rows give clone size only sometimes, using once, few, many, or a class for an expanded clone.

- | TRBJ2-3 | 17 | TRBD1 | TRBV27 | TGTGCCAGCAGTTGGGCTACACAGGGGAAGAGCACAGATACGCAGTATTTT | CASSWATQGKSTDTQYF
- | TRBJ1-2 | 14 | - | TRBV14 | TGTGCCAGCAGCCAAATGAGGTCTAACTATGGCTACACCTTC | CASSQMRSNYGYTF
- | TRBJ2-2 | 15 | - | TRBV4-3 | TGCGCCAGCAGCCAAGGGTCCCGAAACACCGGGGAGCTGTTTTTT | CASSQGSRNTGELFF
- | TRBJ2-7 | 15 | TRBD2 | TRBV29-1 | TGCAGCGTAGCCGAGTTTGGGGGAGGGCTCAACGAGCAGTACTTC | CSVAEFGGGLNEQYF
few | TRBJ2-7 | 12 | - | TRBV12-5 | TGTGCTAGTGGATTCTCCATTGACGAGCAGTACTTC | CASGFSIDEQYF
few | TRBJ1-5 | 16 | - | TRBV6-1 | TGTGCCAGCAGTGAAGTAGTAGGGGCAGGCAATCAGCCCCAGCATTTT | CASSEVVGAGNQPQHF
- | TRBJ1-2 | 14 | - | TRBV6-5 | TGTGCCAGCAGTTACTCAGGGTCAGCCCATGGCTACACCTTC | CASSYSGSAHGYTF
- | TRBJ2-7 | 15 | TRBD2 | TRBV5-1 | TGCGCCAGCAGCCCACTTAGCGGGGGGGCCTACGAGCAGTACTTC | CASSPLSGGAYEQYF
- | TRBJ2-7 | 14 | - | TRBV6-5 | TGTGCCAGCAGTTACTCCCGGGAGACCTACGAGCAGTACTTC | CASSYSRETYEQYF
- | TRBJ2-7 | 12 | - | TRBV25-1 | TGTGCCAGCAGGGGCGGGTCCTACGAGCAGTACTTC | CASRGGSYEQYF
once | TRBJ1-2 | 8 | - | TRBV29-1 | TGCAGCGCCGGGGACTACACCTTC | CSAGDYTF
- | TRBJ1-2 | 15 | - | TRBV23-1 | TGCGCCAGCAGTCCAGACAGAACTTTGAACTATGGCTACACCTTC | CASSPDRTLNYGYTF
- | TRBJ1-2 | 14 | TRBD1 | TRBV5-1 | TGCGCCAGCAGCCCGGGACAGGGGAACTATGGCTACACCTTC | CASSPGQGNYGYTF
- | TRBJ2-7 | 12 | - | TRBV4-2 | TGTGCCAGCAGCCAGGTGCACGACGAGCAGTACTTC | CASSQVHDEQYF
- | TRBJ2-7 | 17 | TRBD1 | TRBV4-3 | TGCGAAAGTAAGTGGGGGACAGGGGACCCTCGCTCCTACGAGCAGTACTTC | CESKWGTGDPRSYEQYF
- | TRBJ1-3 | 15 | TRBD1 | TRBV5-1 | TGCGCCAGCAGCTTGCAGGGGGCTGGGGGAAACACCATATATTTT | CASSLQGAGGNTIYF
- | TRBJ2-1 | 15 | - | TRBV5-8 | TGTGCCAGCCGACAACGGGGACTGTTTTACAATGAGCAGTTCTTC | CASRQRGLFYNEQFF
once | TRBJ1-1 | 15 | TRBD1 | TRBV7-2 | TGTGCCAGCAGCCGCACAGGGGGCCGGAACACTGAAGCTTTCTTT | CASSRTGGRNTEAFF
few | TRBJ2-3 | 19 | TRBD2 | TRBV2 | TGTGCCAGCGGAGGGACTAGCGGAAACTACTCTCCTAGCACAGATACGCAGTATTTT | CASGGTSGNYSPSTDTQYF
- | TRBJ2-7 | 13 | - | TRBV18 | TGTGCCAGCTCAGGGGAGAGGGGGAACGAGCAGTACTTC | CASSGERGNEQYF
- | TRBJ2-1 | 15 | - | TRBV4-2 | TGTGCCAGCAGCCAAGAAGGGGACCAAGCCAATGAGCAGTTCTTC | CASSQEGDQANEQFF
few | TRBJ2-1 | 18 | TRBD2 | TRBV11-2 | TGTGCCAGCAGCTTAGTTAGGCAGCGGGAGGGACCCCAGGATGAGCAGTTCTTC | CASSLVRQREGPQDEQFF
- | TRBJ2-2 | 15 | TRBD2 | TRBV2 | TGTGCCACCAGGATCGAGGGAGGGGTCACCGGGGAGCTGTTTTTT | CATRIEGGVTGELFF
- | TRBJ2-2 | 14 | - | TRBV5-1 | TGCGCCAGCAGACCTAGGGTGAACACCGGGGAGCTGTTTTTT | CASRPRVNTGELFF
- | TRBJ1-5 | 15 | - | TRBV5-6 | TGTGCCAGCAGCTTGGCGGGATATAGCAATCAGCCCCAGCATTTT | CASSLAGYSNQPQHF
- | TRBJ1-6 | 14 | - | TRBV5-6 | TGTGCCAGCAGCTTCCAGGGGATCAATTCACCCCTCCACTTT | CASSFQGINSPLHF
- | TRBJ1-3 | 13 | - | TRBV5-1 | TGCGCCAGCAGCTTGGATTATGGAAACACCATATATTTT | CASSLDYGNTIYF
- | TRBJ1-2 | 11 | - | TRBV25-1 | TGTGCCAGCAGTGGGTACTTGGGCTACACCTTC | CASSGYLGYTF
- | TRBJ1-1 | 16 | - | TRBV27 | TGTGCCAGCAGTCGCGATCAGGGGCAAGGGGACACTGAAGCTTTCTTT | CASSRDQGQGDTEAFF
- | TRBJ1-5 | 17 | - | TRBV4-3 | TGCGCCAGCAGCCAAGATATAGCCGGCTATAGCAATCAGCCCCAGCATTTT | CASSQDIAGYSNQPQHF
- | TRBJ2-5 | 15 | - | TRBV11-1 | TGTGCCAGCAGCTTAGCCCCGTCAGCCCAAGAGACCCAGTACTTC | CASSLAPSAQETQYF
- | TRBJ2-2 | 15 | - | TRBV2 | TGTGCCAGCAGTGTGATACAGGTTAACACCGGGGAGCTGTTTTTT | CASSVIQVNTGELFF
- | TRBJ2-3 | 13 | - | TRBV12-5 | TGTGCTAGCGGAGTGGGGGTAGCAGATACGCAGTATTTT | CASGVGVADTQYF
- | TRBJ2-2 | 15 | - | TRBV5-1 | TGCGCCAGCAGCTTTCAGGGCGGGAACACCGGGGAGCTGTTTTTT | CASSFQGGNTGELFF
- | TRBJ2-5 | 15 | - | TRBV5-6 | TGTGCCAGCAGCCGCGGTCCCGTGGGGGGAGAGACCCAGTACTTC | CASSRGPVGGETQYF
- | TRBJ1-2 | 12 | - | TRBV30 | TGTGCCTGGAGTAGGGGGTGGGAGGGCTACACCTTC | CAWSRGWEGYTF